This is a list of T cell receptor beta chains from one sample in a study of shared clonotypes between healthy human individuals. This table comes from immunoSEQ multiplex PCR, and its TCRdb copy is limited to in-frame clones, with some not included. The sample includes some 1,900,000 clones, 85% to 95% of them seen just once. The sequencing sample was made of naive CD8+ T cells sorted from blood. Receptors originate from a man aged 18 to 30 in good health. Each CDR3 is given with its conserved first and last residue. D genes are given only for firm matches. Size is omitted from some rows. Given values are once, few, many or a class for expanded clones.

d_call: TRBD1; j_call: TRBJ2-3; v_call: TRBV7-8; clone_size: .; cdr3_nt: TGTGCCAGCAGCCGACAAAGGGACAGGGGGAGCACAGATACGCAGTATTTT; cdr3_aa: CASSRQRDRGSTDTQYF
d_call: .; j_call: TRBJ2-1; v_call: TRBV15; clone_size: .; cdr3_nt: TGTGCCACCAGCGCCGGGGAGGGACACAGGGACAATGAGCAGTTCTTC; cdr3_aa: CATSAGEGHRDNEQFF
d_call: .; j_call: TRBJ2-4; v_call: TRBV5-5; clone_size: .; cdr3_nt: TGTGCCAGCAGCTTGGTCTCGATGGGAGTGGATGGGGCCAAAAACATTCAGTACTTC; cdr3_aa: CASSLVSMGVDGAKNIQYF
d_call: TRBD1; j_call: TRBJ2-7; v_call: TRBV4-1; clone_size: once; cdr3_nt: TGCGCCAGCAGCCGGGGACAGGGGACCTACGAGCAGTACTTC; cdr3_aa: CASSRGQGTYEQYF
d_call: TRBD1; j_call: TRBJ1-1; v_call: TRBV7-9; clone_size: .; cdr3_nt: TGTGCCAGCAGCACCGACAGGGGCCTTGACACTGAAGCTTTCTTT; cdr3_aa: CASSTDRGLDTEAFF
d_call: TRBD1; j_call: TRBJ1-2; v_call: TRBV2; clone_size: .; cdr3_nt: TGTGCCAGCAGCGGGACAGCTAACTATGGCTACACCTTC; cdr3_aa: CASSGTANYGYTF
d_call: .; j_call: TRBJ2-7; v_call: TRBV5-4; clone_size: .; cdr3_nt: TGTGCCAGCAGCAATTCCGACAGTACCTACGAGCAGTACTTC; cdr3_aa: CASSNSDSTYEQYF
d_call: .; j_call: TRBJ2-7; v_call: TRBV7-9; clone_size: .; cdr3_nt: TGTGCCAGCAGCTTTGCCTCGGAAAGCTCAGACGAGCAGTACTTC; cdr3_aa: CASSFASESSDEQYF
d_call: .; j_call: TRBJ1-1; v_call: TRBV6-5; clone_size: .; cdr3_nt: TGTGCCAGCAGTTCACCCGGGACGGGTGGGCCTGAAGCTTTCTTT; cdr3_aa: CASSSPGTGGPEAFF
d_call: TRBD2; j_call: TRBJ2-1; v_call: TRBV27; clone_size: .; cdr3_nt: TGTGCCAGCAGTTTCCACGGGACTAGCGGGACTTACAATGAGCAGTTCTTC; cdr3_aa: CASSFHGTSGTYNEQFF
d_call: TRBD2; j_call: TRBJ2-2; v_call: TRBV9; clone_size: .; cdr3_nt: TGTGCCAGCAGCTCCCTCCTGACTAGCGAGGTCCCCGGGGAGCTGTTTTTT; cdr3_aa: CASSSLLTSEVPGELFF
d_call: .; j_call: TRBJ2-3; v_call: TRBV10-1; clone_size: .; cdr3_nt: TGCGCCAGCAGTGAGGTGGGCACAGATACGCAGTATTTT; cdr3_aa: CASSEVGTDTQYF
d_call: TRBD1; j_call: TRBJ1-5; v_call: TRBV2; clone_size: .; cdr3_nt: TGTGCCAGTACAGGGGGGGATCAGCCCCAGCATTTT; cdr3_aa: CASTGGDQPQHF
d_call: .; j_call: TRBJ1-4; v_call: TRBV9; clone_size: few; cdr3_nt: TGTGCCAGCAGCGTAGGAGGAGGGACTAATGAAAAACTGTTTTTT; cdr3_aa: CASSVGGGTNEKLFF
d_call: TRBD2; j_call: TRBJ2-7; v_call: TRBV5-1; clone_size: .; cdr3_nt: TGCGCCAGCAGCTTGTGGGCTAGCGGGAGTGTCTACGAGCAGTACTTC; cdr3_aa: CASSLWASGSVYEQYF
d_call: .; j_call: TRBJ1-3; v_call: TRBV6-1; clone_size: .; cdr3_nt: TGTGCCAGCAGCGAGGGCCAGAGCTCTGGAAACACCATATATTTT; cdr3_aa: CASSEGQSSGNTIYF
d_call: .; j_call: TRBJ2-3; v_call: TRBV28; clone_size: .; cdr3_nt: TGTGCCAGCAGTTTTGGGGGGCCCACAGATACGCAGTATTTT; cdr3_aa: CASSFGGPTDTQYF
d_call: .; j_call: TRBJ1-5; v_call: TRBV4-1; clone_size: once; cdr3_nt: TGCGCCAGCAGCCAAGAGGCAAGGAAGGAGGATCAGCCCCAGCATTTT; cdr3_aa: CASSQEARKEDQPQHF
d_call: .; j_call: TRBJ1-1; v_call: TRBV19; clone_size: .; cdr3_nt: TGTGCCAGTAGTATTGCCCAGAACACTGAAGCTTTCTTT; cdr3_aa: CASSIAQNTEAFF
d_call: TRBD1; j_call: TRBJ1-2; v_call: TRBV6-6; clone_size: .; cdr3_nt: TGTGCCAGCAGAGAGGACAGGGAGGGCTACACCTTC; cdr3_aa: CASREDREGYTF
d_call: .; j_call: TRBJ2-2; v_call: TRBV6-1; clone_size: .; cdr3_nt: TGTGCCAGCAGTAGGGGACCTCCCGGGGAGCTGTTTTTT; cdr3_aa: CASSRGPPGELFF
d_call: TRBD1; j_call: TRBJ1-5; v_call: TRBV6-5; clone_size: .; cdr3_nt: TGTGCCAGCAGTCCAGGGGGGAATCAGCCCCAGCATTTT; cdr3_aa: CASSPGGNQPQHF
d_call: .; j_call: TRBJ2-3; v_call: TRBV28; clone_size: .; cdr3_nt: TGTGCCAGCAGGGGAGAATTCACAGATACGCAGTATTTT; cdr3_aa: CASRGEFTDTQYF
d_call: .; j_call: TRBJ2-7; v_call: TRBV2; clone_size: .; cdr3_nt: TGTGCCAGCAGTGAACTTCTCAGGGGTAACGAGCAGTACTTC; cdr3_aa: CASSELLRGNEQYF
d_call: .; j_call: TRBJ2-1; v_call: TRBV13; clone_size: .; cdr3_nt: TGTGCCAGCACTCTAGGACGGAACAATGAGCAGTTCTTC; cdr3_aa: CASTLGRNNEQFF
d_call: TRBD1; j_call: TRBJ2-7; v_call: TRBV5-1; clone_size: .; cdr3_nt: TGCGCCAGCAGCTCTCCCTCGACAGGGGGCCCCTCCTACGAGCAGTACTTC; cdr3_aa: CASSSPSTGGPSYEQYF
d_call: .; j_call: TRBJ1-1; v_call: TRBV15; clone_size: .; cdr3_nt: TGTGCCACCAGCAGACCTACAGTTAACACTGAAGCTTTCTTT; cdr3_aa: CATSRPTVNTEAFF
d_call: TRBD2; j_call: TRBJ2-2; v_call: TRBV27; clone_size: .; cdr3_nt: TGTGCCAGCAGTTTACTCACTAGCGATGGCACCGGGGAGCTGTTTTTT; cdr3_aa: CASSLLTSDGTGELFF
d_call: .; j_call: TRBJ1-1; v_call: TRBV10-3; clone_size: .; cdr3_nt: TGTGCCATCAGTGGTGCCCCCTTAGCTGAAGCTTTCTTT; cdr3_aa: CAISGAPLAEAFF
d_call: TRBD1; j_call: TRBJ2-7; v_call: TRBV9; clone_size: .; cdr3_nt: TGTGCCAGCAGCCCAGAGGGGGGACAGGGGCTCTGGGAGCAGTACTTC; cdr3_aa: CASSPEGGQGLWEQYF
d_call: .; j_call: TRBJ2-3; v_call: TRBV4-1; clone_size: .; cdr3_nt: TGCGCCAGCAGCCAAGATCAGCCCCCAGATACGCAGTATTTT; cdr3_aa: CASSQDQPPDTQYF
d_call: TRBD1; j_call: TRBJ1-1; v_call: TRBV5-4; clone_size: .; cdr3_nt: TGTGCCAGCAGCGTGGGACAGATCATGAACACTGAAGCTTTCTTT; cdr3_aa: CASSVGQIMNTEAFF
d_call: .; j_call: TRBJ1-3; v_call: TRBV7-9; clone_size: .; cdr3_nt: TGTGCCAGCAGTCCGACGTCTAGCTCTGGAAACACCATATATTTT; cdr3_aa: CASSPTSSSGNTIYF
d_call: .; j_call: TRBJ2-5; v_call: TRBV4-1; clone_size: .; cdr3_nt: TGCGCCAGCAGCCAAGAGTCACTCCTAGGGAGTGGCCAGTACTTC; cdr3_aa: CASSQESLLGSGQYF
d_call: .; j_call: TRBJ2-7; v_call: TRBV30; clone_size: .; cdr3_nt: TGTGCCTGGGAAGACAGCTACGAGCAGTACTTC; cdr3_aa: CAWEDSYEQYF
d_call: .; j_call: TRBJ1-5; v_call: TRBV29-1; clone_size: .; cdr3_nt: TGCAGCGTTGTTGAAGATAGCAATCAGCCCCAGCATTTT; cdr3_aa: CSVVEDSNQPQHF
d_call: .; j_call: TRBJ2-2; v_call: TRBV28; clone_size: .; cdr3_nt: TGTGCCAGCAGTTCAATAGGTGGCACCGGGGAGCTGTTTTTT; cdr3_aa: CASSSIGGTGELFF
d_call: .; j_call: TRBJ2-7; v_call: TRBV29-1; clone_size: once; cdr3_nt: TGCAGCGTTTTGCAGGTCCCGTACGAGCAGTACTTC; cdr3_aa: CSVLQVPYEQYF
d_call: TRBD2; j_call: TRBJ2-7; v_call: TRBV5-6; clone_size: .; cdr3_nt: TGTGCCAGCAGCTTGGCAGTTCGTACTAGCGGGAGCTACGAGCAGTACTTC; cdr3_aa: CASSLAVRTSGSYEQYF
d_call: .; j_call: TRBJ2-5; v_call: TRBV28; clone_size: .; cdr3_nt: TGTGCCAGCAGTTTTCCGGGGGGGCAGGGGGTCGTCTCGGGAGAGACCCAGTACTTC; cdr3_aa: CASSFPGGQGVVSGETQYF
d_call: TRBD1; j_call: TRBJ2-7; v_call: TRBV7-2; clone_size: .; cdr3_nt: TGTGCCAGCAGCTACCTACTGACCGGGACAGGGGGTTACGAGCAGTACTTC; cdr3_aa: CASSYLLTGTGGYEQYF
d_call: TRBD1; j_call: TRBJ2-2; v_call: TRBV27; clone_size: .; cdr3_nt: TGTGCCAGCAGTCTCCTAGGGACAGGGGGTATTAACACCGGGGAGCTGTTTTTT; cdr3_aa: CASSLLGTGGINTGELFF
d_call: .; j_call: TRBJ1-6; v_call: TRBV30; clone_size: .; cdr3_nt: TGTGCCTGGAGTGTAGGTTATTCACCCCTCCACTTT; cdr3_aa: CAWSVGYSPLHF
d_call: .; j_call: TRBJ1-5; v_call: TRBV28; clone_size: .; cdr3_nt: TGTGCCAGCAGTTTACCGGGTGATCAGCCCCAGCATTTT; cdr3_aa: CASSLPGDQPQHF
d_call: TRBD1; j_call: TRBJ1-2; v_call: TRBV27; clone_size: .; cdr3_nt: TGTGCCAGCAGTTTATCCCTGCAGGGGGCCTATGGCTACACCTTC; cdr3_aa: CASSLSLQGAYGYTF
d_call: TRBD2; j_call: TRBJ2-3; v_call: TRBV6-5; clone_size: .; cdr3_nt: TGTGCCAGCAGTTTAATAGCGGGAGACACAGATACGCAGTATTTT; cdr3_aa: CASSLIAGDTDTQYF
d_call: .; j_call: TRBJ2-7; v_call: TRBV11-2; clone_size: .; cdr3_nt: TGTGCCAGCAGCTTAGAAGCCCTCCCGGGGTCCTACGAGCAGTACTTC; cdr3_aa: CASSLEALPGSYEQYF
d_call: TRBD2; j_call: TRBJ2-7; v_call: TRBV30; clone_size: once; cdr3_nt: TGTGCCTGGAGTCACGGGGGGGGCTCCTACGAGCAGTACTTC; cdr3_aa: CAWSHGGGSYEQYF
d_call: .; j_call: TRBJ2-1; v_call: TRBV4-3; clone_size: .; cdr3_nt: TGCGCCAGCAGCCAAGTTCTAGGACATGAGCAGTTCTTC; cdr3_aa: CASSQVLGHEQFF
d_call: .; j_call: TRBJ2-2; v_call: TRBV12-5; clone_size: .; cdr3_nt: TGTGCTAGTGGTTTTTTTCGGGTGGAGAGTGAAGCCGGGGAGCTGTTTTTT; cdr3_aa: CASGFFRVESEAGELFF
d_call: TRBD1; j_call: TRBJ2-1; v_call: TRBV5-1; clone_size: .; cdr3_nt: TGCGCCAGCAGCTTGGCCGGGGCAGGGGGTTACAATGAGCAGTTCTTC; cdr3_aa: CASSLAGAGGYNEQFF
d_call: .; j_call: TRBJ2-7; v_call: TRBV27; clone_size: .; cdr3_nt: TGTGCCAGCAGTATCCAGGGATCCGAGCAGTACTTC; cdr3_aa: CASSIQGSEQYF